This record looks at one TCR beta chain sequence and its context. V was clipped by 5 bases and J by 6 bases, with 10 bases between them. From germline, CDR1 is SGHAT and CDR2 FQNNGV. This CDR3 is built from 13 residues. The entry originates in a study of blood T cell repertoires in COVID-19. Study background: Nucleic acid was either cDNA or gDNA, and it came from T cells, B-cell-depleted T cells, or PBMCs.

The assay was immunoSEQ multiplex PCR, and TCRdb's table has in-frame clones only and misses some. The sample carries a few hundred thousand clones, roughly four fifths recorded once. The chain uses TRBV11-2 and TRBJ2-2; D is undetermined. What was sequenced was PBMCs or T cells enriched from blood (not recorded which). The TCR comes from a woman aged 50 to 60 who had recovered from COVID-19. The CDR3 spells CASSPDLAGELFF. The CDR3 bases are TGTGCCAGCAGCCCAGACCTAGCCGGGGAGCTGTTTTTT.